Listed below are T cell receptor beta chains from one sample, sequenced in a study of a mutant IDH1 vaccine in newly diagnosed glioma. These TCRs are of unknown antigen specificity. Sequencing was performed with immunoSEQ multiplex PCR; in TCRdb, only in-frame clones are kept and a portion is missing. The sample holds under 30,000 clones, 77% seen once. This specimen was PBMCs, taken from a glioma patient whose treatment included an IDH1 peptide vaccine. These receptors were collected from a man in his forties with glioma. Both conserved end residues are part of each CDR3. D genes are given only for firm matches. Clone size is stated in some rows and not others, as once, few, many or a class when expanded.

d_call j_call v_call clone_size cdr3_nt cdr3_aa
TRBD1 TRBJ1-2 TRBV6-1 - TGTGCCAGCAGGACGGGACAGGGAGCGTCCGGCTACACCTTC CASRTGQGASGYTF
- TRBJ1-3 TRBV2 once TGTGCCAGCAGTCAGGCAATCTCTGGAAACACCATATATTTT CASSQAISGNTIYF
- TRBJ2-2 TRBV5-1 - TGCGCCAGCAGCTTTGCAGGGAACACCGGGGAGCTGTTTTTT CASSFAGNTGELFF
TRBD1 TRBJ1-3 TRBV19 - TGTGCCAGTAAAACAGGGGGCTCCCGTACCTCTGGAAACACCATATATTTT CASKTGGSRTSGNTIYF
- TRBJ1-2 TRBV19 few TGTGCCAGTAGTCCCGGCCTCGGGGGATATGGCTACACCTTC CASSPGLGGYGYTF
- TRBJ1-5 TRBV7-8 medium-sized TGTGCCAGCAGCCCGGAGGTTCAGCCCCAGCATTTT CASSPEVQPQHF
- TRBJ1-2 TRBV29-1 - TGCAGCGTTGAAAAAGCCAATGGCTACACCTTC CSVEKANGYTF
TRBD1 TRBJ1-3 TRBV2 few TGTGCCAGCGCCGAAACCCGGACAGGGGGAGCTTCGGGTGGAAACACCATATATTTT CASAETRTGGASGGNTIYF
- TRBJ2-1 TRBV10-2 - TGCGCCAGCACCCGGAGGTTTGAGCAGTTCTTC CASTRRFEQFF
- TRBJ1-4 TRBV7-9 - TGTGCCAGCAGCTTTGTCACAGTAGGGGAAAAACTGTTTTTT CASSFVTVGEKLFF
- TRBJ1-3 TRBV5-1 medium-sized TGCGCCAGCAGCCCTGGAAGCTCTGGAAACACCATATATTTT CASSPGSSGNTIYF
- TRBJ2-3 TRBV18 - TGTGCCAGCTCGGAACTAGCCACCTCGCAGTATTTT CASSELATSQYF
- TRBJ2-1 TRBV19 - TGTGCCAGTAGTATGAAGGGGGGCTCCTACAATGAGCAGTTCTTC CASSMKGGSYNEQFF
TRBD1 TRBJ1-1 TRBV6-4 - TGTGCCAGCAGAAGCGGACAGGCGAACACTGAAGCTTTCTTT CASRSGQANTEAFF
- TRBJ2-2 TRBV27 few TGTGCCAGCAGTTTATCCCGGTGGGTCGGGGAGCTGTTTTTT CASSLSRWVGELFF
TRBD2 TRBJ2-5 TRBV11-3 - TGTGCCAGCAGCTTAGCAAGCGGGAGGCCCCGGGAGACCCAGTACTTC CASSLASGRPRETQYF
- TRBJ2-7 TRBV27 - TGTGCCAGCAGTTTTGGAACAGGGATGCGCTACGAGCAGTACTTC CASSFGTGMRYEQYF
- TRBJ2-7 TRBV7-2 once TGTGCCAGCAGCTCTCGTGGGCGACCATCCTACGAGCAGTACTTC CASSSRGRPSYEQYF
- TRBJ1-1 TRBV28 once TGTGCCACCTCCGTGGGAAACACTGAAGCTTTCTTT CATSVGNTEAFF
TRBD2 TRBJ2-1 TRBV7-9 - TGTGCCAGCAGCCCTGGACTAGGGGCCTCCGATGAGCAGTTCTTC CASSPGLGASDEQFF
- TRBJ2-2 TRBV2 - TGTGCCAGCATTCTCGGGCACTCGAACACCGGGGAGCTGTTTTTT CASILGHSNTGELFF
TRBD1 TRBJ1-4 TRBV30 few TGTGCCTGGATGGGACAGGGAAATGAAAAACTGTTTTTT CAWMGQGNEKLFF
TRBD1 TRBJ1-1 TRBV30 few TGTGCCTGGAGAAGGGACAGGGGCACTGAAGCTTTCTTT CAWRRDRGTEAFF
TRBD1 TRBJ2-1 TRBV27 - TGTGCCAGCAGGCCGACAGGGGGTCTTGAGCAGTTCTTC CASRPTGGLEQFF
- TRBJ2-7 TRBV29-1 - TGCAGCGTTGAAGAAACCCGCAGCTCCTACGAGCAGTACTTC CSVEETRSSYEQYF
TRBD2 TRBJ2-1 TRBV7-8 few TGTGCCAGCAGCTTAACTAGCGGGATTTCCTACAATGAGCAGTTCTTC CASSLTSGISYNEQFF
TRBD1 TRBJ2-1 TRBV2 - TGTGCCAGCAGCGGACAGGGGAGCGCCCAATTACCCAATGAGCAGTTCTTC CASSGQGSAQLPNEQFF
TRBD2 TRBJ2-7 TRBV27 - TGTGCCAGCAGTTTAGCCCCTAGCGGGAGTTGGTACGAGCAGTACTTC CASSLAPSGSWYEQYF
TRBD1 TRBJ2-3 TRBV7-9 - TGTGCCAGCAGCCCTGACAGGGGGTGGGCAGATACGCAGTATTTT CASSPDRGWADTQYF
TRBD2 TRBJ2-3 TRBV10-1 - TGCGCCAGCAGCCGGACTAGCGGACTGGCAGATACGCAGTATTTT CASSRTSGLADTQYF
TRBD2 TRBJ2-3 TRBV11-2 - TGTGCCAGCAGCCAGATAGCGGGAGGTAATTACGGCACAGATACGCAGTATTTT CASSQIAGGNYGTDTQYF
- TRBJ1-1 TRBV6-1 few TGTGCCAGCAGTGAAGCTTGGGGAGGCAGTGAAGCTTTCTTT CASSEAWGGSEAFF
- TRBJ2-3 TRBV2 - TGTGCCAGCAGACGACAGGGGCAGCGGGAAGATACGCAGTATTTT CASRRQGQREDTQYF
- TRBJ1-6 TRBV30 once TGTGCCTGGACCGTAGACTTAACGGGTTCACCCCTCCACTTT CAWTVDLTGSPLHF
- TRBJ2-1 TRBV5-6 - TGTGCCAGCAGTCACGGGAGAGGGGGTGAGCAGTTCTTC CASSHGRGGEQFF
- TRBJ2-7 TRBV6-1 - TGTGCCAGCAGTGAACGTATCAGAGCGTTGTACTTC CASSERIRALYF
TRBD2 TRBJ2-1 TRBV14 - TGTGCCAGCAGCCAAAGGTCACTAGCGGGAGTAGATGAGCAGTTCTTC CASSQRSLAGVDEQFF
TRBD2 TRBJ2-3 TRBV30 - TGTGCCCCGCTCAAGGGGACTAGCGTCACAGATACGCAGTATTTT CAPLKGTSVTDTQYF
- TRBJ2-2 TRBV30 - TGTGCCTGGACGGGAACGAACACCGGGGAGCTGTTTTTT CAWTGTNTGELFF
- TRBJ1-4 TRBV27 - TGTGCCAGCAGTTTGTCTGCGAACCTTAATGAAAAACTGTTTTTT CASSLSANLNEKLFF
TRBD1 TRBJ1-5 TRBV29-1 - TGCAGCTACAAAAACAGGGGGCTAGGGCCCCAGCATTTT CSYKNRGLGPQHF
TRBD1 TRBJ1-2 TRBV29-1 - TGCAGCGCCATAGAGACAGGGCACGACTATGGCTACACCTTC CSAIETGHDYGYTF
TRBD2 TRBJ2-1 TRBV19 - TGTGCCAGTAGTGCGGGAGCGGGTGAGCAGTTCTTC CASSAGAGEQFF
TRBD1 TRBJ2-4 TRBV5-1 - TGCGCCAGCAGCTCGGGACAGGGTGGGGACATTCAGTACTTC CASSSGQGGDIQYF
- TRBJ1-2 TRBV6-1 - TGTGCCAGCAGTGGGACAGACACGAGACCAATCTATGGCTACACCTTC CASSGTDTRPIYGYTF
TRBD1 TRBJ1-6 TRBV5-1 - TGCGCCAGCAGCGCGGGGACAGTTGAAAATTCACCCCTCCACTTT CASSAGTVENSPLHF
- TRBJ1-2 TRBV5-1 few TGCGCCAGCAGCTTGGGCACCAACTATGGCTACACCTTC CASSLGTNYGYTF
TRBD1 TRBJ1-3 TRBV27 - TGTGCCAGCAGACCCTTATCTGGGACAGGAAGAATTACTGGAAACACCATATATTTT CASRPLSGTGRITGNTIYF
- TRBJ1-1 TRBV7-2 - TGTGCCAGCAGCCCCCCCCGGGGACATCGAGAGGCTTTCTTT CASSPPRGHREAFF
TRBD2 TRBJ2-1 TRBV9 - TGTGCCACCACGCCGGGACTAGCACACAATGAGCAGTTCTTC CATTPGLAHNEQFF